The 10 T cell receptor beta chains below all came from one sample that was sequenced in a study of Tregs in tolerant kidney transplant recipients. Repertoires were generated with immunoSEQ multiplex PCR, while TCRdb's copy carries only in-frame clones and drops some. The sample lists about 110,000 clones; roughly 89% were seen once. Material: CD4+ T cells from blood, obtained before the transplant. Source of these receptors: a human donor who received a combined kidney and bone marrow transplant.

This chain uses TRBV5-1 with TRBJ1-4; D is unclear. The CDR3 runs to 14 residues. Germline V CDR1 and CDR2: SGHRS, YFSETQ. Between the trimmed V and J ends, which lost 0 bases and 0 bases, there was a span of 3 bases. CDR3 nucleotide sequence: TGCGCCAGCAGCTTGGGAGCAACTAATGAAAAACTGTTTTTT. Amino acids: CASSLGATNEKLFF.

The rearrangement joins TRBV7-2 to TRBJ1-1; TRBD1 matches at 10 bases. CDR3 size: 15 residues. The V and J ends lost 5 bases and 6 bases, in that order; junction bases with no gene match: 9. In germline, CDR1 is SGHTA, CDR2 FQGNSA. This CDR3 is CASSPSPGTGAEAFF. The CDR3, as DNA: TGTGCCAGCAGCCCGAGTCCGGGGACAGGGGCTGAAGCTTTCTTT.

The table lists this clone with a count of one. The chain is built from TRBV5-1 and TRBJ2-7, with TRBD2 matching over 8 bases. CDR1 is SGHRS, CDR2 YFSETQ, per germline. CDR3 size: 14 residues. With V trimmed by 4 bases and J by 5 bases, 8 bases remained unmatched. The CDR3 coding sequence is TGCGCCAGCAGCGCGGGGGGCGCTCAGAACGAGCAGTACTTC. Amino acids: CASSAGGAQNEQYF.

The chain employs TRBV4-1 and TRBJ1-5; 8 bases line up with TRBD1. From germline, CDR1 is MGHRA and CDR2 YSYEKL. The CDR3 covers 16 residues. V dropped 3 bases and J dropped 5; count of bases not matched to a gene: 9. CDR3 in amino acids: CASSQGRDRFYQPQHF. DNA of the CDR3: TGCGCCAGCAGCCAGGGCCGGGACAGGTTCTATCAGCCCCAGCATTTT.

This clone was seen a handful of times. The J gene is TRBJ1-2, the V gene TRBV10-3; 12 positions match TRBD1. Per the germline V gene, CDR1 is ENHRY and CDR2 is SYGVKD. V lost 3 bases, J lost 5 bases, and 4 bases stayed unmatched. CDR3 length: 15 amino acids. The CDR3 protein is CAISDPGQGAYGYTF. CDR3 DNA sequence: TGTGCCATCAGTGATCCGGGACAGGGGGCTTATGGCTACACCTTC.

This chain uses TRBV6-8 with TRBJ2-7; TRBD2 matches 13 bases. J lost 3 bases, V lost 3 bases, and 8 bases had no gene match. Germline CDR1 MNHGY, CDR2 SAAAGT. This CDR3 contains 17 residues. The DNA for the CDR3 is TGTGCCAGCAGTTATTCGCCACTAGCGGGAGGGGACTACGAGCAGTACTTC. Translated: CASSYSPLAGGDYEQYF.

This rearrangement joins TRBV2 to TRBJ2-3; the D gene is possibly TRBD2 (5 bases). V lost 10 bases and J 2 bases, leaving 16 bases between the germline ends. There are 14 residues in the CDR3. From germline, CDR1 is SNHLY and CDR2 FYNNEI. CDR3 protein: CATADGKVTDTQYF. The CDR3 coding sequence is TGTGCCACTGCGGACGGGAAAGTCACAGATACGCAGTATTTT.

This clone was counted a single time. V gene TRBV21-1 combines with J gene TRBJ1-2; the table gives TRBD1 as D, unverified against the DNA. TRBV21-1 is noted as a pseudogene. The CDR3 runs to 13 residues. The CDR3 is CASSKNRNYGYTF. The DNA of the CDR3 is TGTGCCAGCAGCAAAAACAGAAACTATGGCTACACCTTC.

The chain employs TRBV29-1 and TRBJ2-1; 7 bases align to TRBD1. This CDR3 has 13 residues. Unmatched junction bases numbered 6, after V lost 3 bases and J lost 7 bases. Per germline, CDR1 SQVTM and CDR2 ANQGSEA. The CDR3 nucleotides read TGCAGCGTTGATAGGGGGCCGGGGAATGAGCAGTTCTTC. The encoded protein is CSVDRGPGNEQFF.

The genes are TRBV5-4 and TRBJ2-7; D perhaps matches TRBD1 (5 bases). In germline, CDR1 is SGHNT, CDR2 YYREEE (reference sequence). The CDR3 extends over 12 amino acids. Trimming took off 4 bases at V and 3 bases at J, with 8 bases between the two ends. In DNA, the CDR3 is TGTGCCAGCAGCGTCGACAGCTACGAGCAGTACTTC. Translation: CASSVDSYEQYF.